Listed below are T cell receptor beta chains from one sample, sequenced in a study of cytomegalovirus exposure and HLA in healthy donors. Sequenced by immunoSEQ multiplex PCR; TCRdb stores in-frame clones only, minus some. The top ten hold 2.1% of the sample, which has approximately 110,000 clones, about 80% seen once. The source material was PBMCs. These TCRs come from a man aged 30 to 45 in good health and CMV-seronegative. Both conserved end residues are part of each CDR3. A D gene is named only where the DNA matches it firmly. Clone size is stated in some rows and not others, as once, few, many or a class when expanded.

j_gene,v_gene,d_gene,abundance,CDR3aa,CDR3nt
TRBJ2-2,TRBV29-1,-,-,CSVAGIRERASNTGELFF,TGCAGCGTTGCAGGTATCCGGGAGCGGGCGTCGAACACCGGGGAGCTGTTTTTT
TRBJ1-6,TRBV4-3,-,once,CASSQVSSGYSPLHF,TGCGCCAGCAGCCAAGTGTCATCTGGCTATTCACCCCTCCACTTT
TRBJ1-1,TRBV2,-,-,CASSGEAPHMGTEAFF,TGTGCCAGCAGTGGAGAGGCCCCACACATGGGCACTGAAGCTTTCTTT
TRBJ2-7,TRBV4-1,-,-,CASSPQGSGSYEQYF,TGCGCCAGCAGCCCACAGGGATCTGGCTCCTACGAGCAGTACTTC
TRBJ1-1,TRBV19,-,few,CASSSDRNTEAFF,TGTGCCAGTAGTAGCGACAGGAACACTGAAGCTTTCTTT
TRBJ2-7,TRBV5-6,-,-,CASSQAAGGAYEQYF,TGCGCCAGCAGCCAAGCGGCGGGCGGCGCCTACGAGCAGTACTTC
TRBJ2-1,TRBV21-1,-,-,CASSPSGEQFF,TGTGCCAGCAGCCCTTCGGGTGAGCAGTTCTTC
TRBJ2-7,TRBV5-4,TRBD2,-,CASSLSETSGKIYEQYF,TGTGCCAGCAGCTTATCGGAAACTAGCGGCAAGATCTACGAGCAGTACTTC
TRBJ2-2,TRBV19,TRBD2,-,CASTILAGGALWSGELFF,TGTGCCAGTACCATACTAGCGGGAGGTGCTTTATGGTCTGGGGAGCTGTTTTTT
TRBJ2-7,TRBV12-2,-,-,CASRSMKGQGSHEQYF,TGTGCAAGTCGCTCCATGAAGGGACAGGGATCCCACGAGCAGTACTTC
TRBJ1-5,TRBV11-3,-,-,CAAEPFSNQPQHF,TGTGCCGCCGAGCCGTTTAGCAATCAGCCCCAGCATTTT
TRBJ1-4,TRBV10-3,-,-,CAIGQNPNEKLFF,TGTGCCATCGGTCAGAACCCTAATGAAAAACTGTTTTTT
TRBJ2-7,TRBV7-9,-,-,CASSFSAYERYF,TGTGCCAGCAGCTTTTCCGCCTACGAGCGGTACTTC
TRBJ1-6,TRBV6-1,-,-,CASSDLRGNSPLHF,TGTGCCAGCAGTGACCTCAGGGGTAATTCACCCCTCCACTTT
TRBJ2-3,TRBV6-4,TRBD2,-,CASSLTGGPTDTQYF,TGTGCCAGCAGTTTGACGGGGGGACCCACAGATACGCAGTATTTT
TRBJ1-3,TRBV4-1,-,-,CAGSPWEGTRNTIYF,TGCGCCGGCAGCCCCTGGGAGGGGACCCGAAACACCATATATTTT
TRBJ2-1,TRBV9,-,-,CASSVATGEAYNEQFF,TGTGCCAGCAGCGTAGCGACGGGAGAGGCCTACAATGAGCAGTTCTTC
TRBJ1-1,TRBV5-4,TRBD1,-,CASSPRTGVDTEAFF,TGCGCCAGCAGCCCCCGGACAGGGGTCGACACTGAAGCTTTCTTT
TRBJ1-1,TRBV9,TRBD1,few,CASSPRSYLGQGRAEAFF,TGTGCCAGCAGCCCGAGATCATATTTGGGACAGGGGAGAGCTGAAGCTTTCTTT
TRBJ1-4,TRBV7-9,-,-,CSSSSSEKLFF,TGTTCCAGCAGCTCGAGTGAAAAACTGTTTTTT
TRBJ2-5,TRBV4-1,TRBD1,-,CASSRTQGAQETQYF,TGCGCCAGCAGCCGTACACAGGGGGCCCAAGAGACCCAGTACTTC
TRBJ2-1,TRBV5-1,TRBD2,-,CASSLGGSSYNEQFF,TGCGCCAGCAGCTTGGGCGGGAGCTCCTACAATGAGCAGTTCTTC
TRBJ2-7,TRBV7-2,TRBD2,-,CASSPRTSGGGYEQYF,TGTGCCAGCAGCCCTCGAACTAGCGGGGGGGGATACGAGCAGTACTTC
TRBJ1-2,TRBV19,-,-,CASTFREGGYTF,TGTGCCAGTACCTTTCGCGAGGGTGGCTACACCTTC
TRBJ1-5,TRBV5-8,TRBD1,-,CASSPQTGGSNQPQHF,TGTGCCAGCAGCCCTCAGACAGGGGGGAGCAATCAGCCCCAGCATTTT
TRBJ2-7,TRBV6-6,-,-,CASSSPSGASYEQYF,TGTGCCAGCAGTTCCCCCAGCGGCGCCTCCTACGAGCAGTACTTC
TRBJ2-1,TRBV5-4,TRBD2,few,CASSLGLTKDEQFF,TGTGCCAGCAGCCTGGGACTAACAAAGGATGAGCAGTTCTTC
TRBJ2-7,TRBV28,TRBD2,-,CASRPAGGPRYEQYF,TGTGCCAGCAGGCCAGCGGGAGGGCCTAGGTACGAGCAGTACTTC
TRBJ1-1,TRBV6-1,TRBD1,-,CASSDLPGQGWSYEAFF,TGTGCCAGCAGTGATCTGCCGGGACAGGGTTGGTCCTATGAAGCTTTCTTT
TRBJ2-1,TRBV5-1,TRBD2,-,CASSFSPGLGTYNEQFF,TGCGCCAGCAGCTTCTCCCCGGGACTAGGTACCTACAATGAGCAGTTCTTC
TRBJ1-2,TRBV6-5,TRBD1,-,CASSGDSNYGYTF,TGTGCCAGCAGTGGGGACAGTAACTATGGCTACACCTTC
TRBJ1-5,TRBV6-6,-,few,CASRPGSNQPQHF,TGTGCCAGCAGACCAGGGAGCAATCAGCCCCAGCATTTT
TRBJ1-5,TRBV6-5,-,few,CASSIDGYSNQPQHF,TGTGCCAGTTCGATTGACGGGTATAGCAATCAGCCCCAGCATTTT
TRBJ2-7,TRBV6-1,-,few,CASSERTADYEQYF,TGTGCCAGCAGTGAACGGACAGCAGACTACGAGCAGTACTTC
TRBJ1-1,TRBV6-5,-,few,CASSARTDNEAFF,TGTGCCAGCAGTGCCAGGACAGATAACGAAGCTTTCTTT
TRBJ1-1,TRBV18,-,-,CASSIQNMNTEAFF,TGTGCCAGCTCCATACAGAATATGAACACTGAAGCTTTCTTT
TRBJ1-5,TRBV30,TRBD1,-,CAWSSGTGVYNQPQHF,TGTGCCTGGAGTTCCGGGACAGGGGTCTACAATCAGCCCCAGCATTTT
TRBJ1-5,TRBV27,TRBD1,-,CASSLFNPRFTTGGGQPQHF,TGTGCCAGCAGTTTATTTAACCCCAGGTTTACGACAGGGGGCGGGCAGCCCCAGCATTTT
TRBJ1-1,TRBV6-1,-,few,CASSDAGFNTEAFF,TGTGCCAGCAGTGATGCAGGGTTTAACACTGAAGCTTTCTTT
TRBJ2-7,TRBV7-9,TRBD2,-,CASSPGLAGLDEQYF,TGTGCCAGCAGCCCGGGACTAGCGGGGCTGGACGAGCAGTACTTC
TRBJ2-7,TRBV6-5,-,few,CASSYSGQGYEQYF,TGTGCCAGCAGTTACTCGGGACAAGGTTACGAGCAGTACTTC
TRBJ2-5,TRBV5-1,TRBD2,-,CATSISGDQETQYF,TGCGCCACCTCCATTAGCGGGGATCAAGAGACCCAGTACTTC
TRBJ1-1,TRBV6-5,TRBD1,-,CASRASTTGEAFF,TGTGCCAGCAGAGCCTCCACGACAGGGGAAGCTTTCTTT
TRBJ2-1,TRBV5-1,-,few,CASSSQGEQFF,TGCGCCAGCAGCTCACAGGGAGAGCAGTTCTTC
TRBJ2-3,TRBV27,-,once,CASSFRPGSDTQYF,TGTGCCAGCAGTTTCCGTCCAGGTTCAGATACGCAGTATTTT
TRBJ2-5,TRBV28,TRBD2,-,CASRASGRSQETQYF,TGTGCCAGCAGGGCTAGCGGGAGGTCCCAAGAGACCCAGTACTTC